This T cell receptor beta chain originates from a study of T cell repertoires in cytomegalovirus infection. To note about this clonotype: Being one base from a much bigger clone, this may be a read error.

The CDR3 is made up of 12 amino acids. Germline-derived CDR1 and CDR2 are SGHTA and FQGNSA. Trimming stripped 3 bases from V and 13 bases from J, with 12 bases between. TCRdb itself ran the reads through MiXCR, one entry per CDR3 protein. The data hold under 600,000 distinct CDR3 sequences, with 16% observed a single time. The source material was CD8+ T cells from PBMCs. The origin of this receptor is a human donor in good health (CMV status not recorded). Some clones in this sample may be carry-over from other donors' samples. The chain employs TRBV7-2 and TRBJ1-4; D gene uncertain. CDR3 DNA sequence: TGTGCCAGCAGCTTTACCAGCCGGGTACTGTTTTTT. Translating gives CASSFTSRVLFF.